The 14 T cell receptor beta chains given below trace back to one sample, sequenced in a study of blood T cell repertoires in COVID-19. TCRdb's table, derived via immunoSEQ multiplex PCR, lists solely in-frame clones and lacks some. Among some 300,000 clones listed, approximately 91% were seen once. Material: PBMCs or T cells enriched from blood (not recorded which). The receptors were gathered from a woman between 40 and 55 years old who had recovered from COVID-19.

J is TRBJ1-1 and V is TRBV5-1; 8 positions agree with TRBD1. The junction had 10 bases not matched to a gene; V was cut back by 3 bases and J by 6 bases. The CDR3 spans 15 residues. Germline V gene data show CDR1 as SGHRS and CDR2 as YFSETQ. This chain's CDR3 is CASSSIQGAISEAFF. The CDR3 DNA sequence: TGCGCCAGCAGCTCGATTCAGGGGGCAATTTCTGAAGCTTTCTTT. The full variable domain, its missing parts supplied by reference TRBV5-1 and TRBJ1-1, is KAGVTQTPRYLIKTRGQQVTLSCSPISGHRSVSWYQQTPGQGLQFLFEYFSETQRNKGNFPGRFSGRQFSNSRSEMNVSTLELGDSALYLCASSSIQGAISEAFFGQGTRLTVV.

The V gene is TRBV6-5, the J gene TRBJ2-1; D may be TRBD1 (6 bases). Trimming shortened V by 0 bases and J by 8 bases, and 14 bases separated the two germline ends. The length of the CDR3 is 15 residues. The germline V gene encodes CDR1 MNHEY and CDR2 SVGAGI. CDR3 coding DNA: TGTGCCAGCAGTTACTCTACAGGGCCAGGGGATGAGCAGTTCTTC. Its protein product is CASSYSTGPGDEQFF.

This chain joins TRBV2 and TRBJ1-6; maybe TRBD1 (5 bases). V lost 3 bases to trimming and J lost 9 bases, with 12 bases between them. Germline lookup yields CDR1 SNHLY and CDR2 FYNNEI. The CDR3 runs to 14 residues. CDR3 in DNA: TGTGCCAGCAGTGAGTCTGGGGCCAGTTCACCCCTCCACTTT. It yields the protein CASSESGASSPLHF.

The gene calls are TRBV2 and TRBJ2-7; TRBD1 might be the D (5 bases). CDR3 length: 15 residues. V was shortened by 3 bases and J by 3 bases, with 15 bases between the two germline ends. The germline V gene encodes CDR1 SNHLY and CDR2 FYNNEI. The CDR3: CASSDPDSLSYEQYF. Written as DNA, the CDR3 is TGTGCCAGCAGTGACCCCGACAGTTTAAGCTACGAGCAGTACTTC.

V is TRBV24-1 and J is TRBJ1-2; TRBD1 might be the D (5 bases). There are 13 residues in the CDR3. V was clipped by 9 bases and J by 3 bases, with 13 bases between them. Germline values: CDR1 KGHDR, CDR2 SFDVKD. CDR3 sequence reads: CATSEGIDYGYTF. Here the CDR3 DNA reads TGTGCCACCTCGGAGGGGATCGACTATGGCTACACCTTC.

This clone occurred once. This sequence joins TRBV5-8 and TRBJ1-3; D might be TRBD1 (5 bases). The germline V gene has CDR1 SGHTS and CDR2 YDEGEE. V shed 3 bases and J shed 1 base, with 8 bases lying between them. This CDR3 comprises 14 residues. CDR3 DNA sequence: TGTGCCAGCAGCTACGGGGGGTCTGGAAACACCATATATTTT. Amino acid sequence: CASSYGGSGNTIYF.

V gene TRBV7-8 combines with J gene TRBJ2-7; no clear D gene. Germline V gene lookup returns CDR1 SGHVS and CDR2 FQNEAQ. CDR3 length: 14 amino acids. V shed 4 bases and J shed 0 bases, with 10 bases lying between them. Written as DNA, the CDR3 is TGTGCCAGCAGCTCTTTCCTGAGCTCCTACGAGCAGTACTTC. Protein: CASSSFLSSYEQYF. The whole variable domain, remainder taken from reference TRBV7-8 and TRBJ2-7, is GAGVSQSPRYKVAKRGQDVALRCDPISGHVSLFWYQQALGQGPEFLTYFQNEAQLDKSGLPSDRFFAERPEGSVSTLKIQRTQQEDSAVYLCASSSFLSSYEQYFGPGTRLTVT.

The chain has TRBV5-6 and TRBJ2-1, with TRBD2 matching 7 bases. V lost 0 bases and J lost 16; bases outside the gene matches: 7. The CDR3 extends over 12 amino acids. Germline lookup yields CDR1 SGHDT and CDR2 YYEEEE. CDR3 loop: CASSLGAGVRFF. CDR3 DNA sequence: TGTGCCAGCAGCTTGGGTGCGGGGGTGCGATTCTTC.

V gene TRBV7-8 combines with J gene TRBJ1-1; D uncertain. Trimming left V 5 bases short and J 1 base short, with 8 bases between. Germline CDR1 reads SGHVS; CDR2 reads FQNEAQ. The CDR3 totals 13 residues. CDR3: CASSPGGNTEAFF. Written as DNA, the CDR3 is TGTGCCAGCAGCCCCGGTGGGAACACTGAAGCTTTCTTT.

This clone has just one count. V gene TRBV6-5 combines with J gene TRBJ2-3, with D possibly TRBD2 on 5 matching bases. V dropped 6 bases and J dropped 2 bases, with 9 bases sitting between them. There are 13 residues in the CDR3. The germline V gene has CDR1 MNHEY and CDR2 SVGAGI. CDR3 amino acids: CASRPGDTDTQYF. As DNA, the CDR3 is TGTGCCAGCAGGCCCGGGGACACAGATACGCAGTATTTT.

This chain uses TRBV4-3 with TRBJ2-7; D ambiguous. V shed 2 bases and J shed 0 bases, with 5 bases lying between them. This CDR3 has 13 amino acids. Germline CDR1 is LGHNA and CDR2 is YSLEER. The CDR3 DNA reads as TGCGCCAGCAGCCAACGGGTCTCCTACGAGCAGTACTTC. This encodes CASSQRVSYEQYF.

The genes are TRBV13 and TRBJ1-5; D uncertain. CDR3 length: 13 amino acids. CDR1 and CDR2 from the germline V gene are PRHDT and FYEKMQ (reference sequence). Trimming removed 5 bases at V and 2 bases at J, with 7 bases between. CDR3 sequence: CASSTSGNQPQHF. The CDR3 DNA follows: TGTGCCAGCAGCACCTCGGGCAATCAGCCCCAGCATTTT.

This chain connects TRBV11-3 to TRBJ2-7; 8 bases agree with TRBD1. Germline V CDR1 and CDR2: SGHNT, YENEEA. The CDR3 runs to 13 residues. V was clipped by 5 bases and J by 3 bases; unmatched bases: 3. The CDR3 sequence: CASSRGTGYEQYF. The CDR3 bases are TGTGCCAGCAGCCGCGGGACAGGCTACGAGCAGTACTTC.

About this clone itself: The junction does not match germline at one end; this may be a read error. The rearrangement uses TRBV7-7 and TRBJ2-1; 16 bases map to TRBD2. The CDR3 extends over 20 amino acids. CDR1 and CDR2 (germline): SSHAT, FNYEAQ (reference sequence). The CDR3 DNA follows: TGTGCTAGCAGTCCTATGCCCCCCGGGACTAGCGGGGGGGTGAGTTATGAGCAGTTCTTC. Translation: CASSPMPPGTSGGVSYEQFF.